A single sample gave rise to the 26 T cell receptor beta chains below, sequenced in a study of Tregs in tolerant kidney transplant recipients. Profiled with immunoSEQ multiplex PCR; TCRdb holds only in-frame clones, not every one. The sample holds tens of thousands of clones, more than 85% seen once. Recipients received nonmyeloablative bone marrow transplants from related graft donors, with transient mixed chimerism. Sequenced material: CD4+ T cells from blood (PBMCs), taken 24 months after the transplant. These receptors all stem from a human patient who received a combined kidney and bone marrow transplant. Some T cells may be provided by the graft donor.

The rearrangement joins TRBV7-2 to TRBJ2-5; 10 bases are a match to TRBD2. CDR1 is SGHTA, CDR2 FQGNSA, per germline. Trimming removed 3 bases from V and 5 bases from J; junction bases left unmatched: 9. CDR3 length: 16 residues. CDR3 protein: CASSFQHSGGTETQYF. CDR3 DNA sequence: TGTGCCAGCAGCTTTCAGCATAGCGGGGGGACGGAGACCCAGTACTTC.

The gene calls are TRBV7-9 and TRBJ2-5; TRBD1 aligns across 7 bases. In germline, CDR1 is SEHNR, CDR2 FQNEAQ (reference sequence). This CDR3 region has 15 residues. J was trimmed by 5 bases and V by 4 bases; bases with no gene match: 10. The CDR3 sequence: CASSSPRQGAETQYF. For the CDR3, the DNA is TGTGCCAGCAGCTCCCCGAGACAGGGCGCGGAGACCCAGTACTTC.

The rearrangement uses TRBV30 and TRBJ2-7, with D unclear. V lost 0 bases to trimming and J lost 5 bases, with 14 bases between them. The length of the CDR3 is 14 residues. Germline CDR1 is GTSNPN and CDR2 is SVGIG (reference sequence). CDR3 residues: CAWSVRRINDEQYF. DNA of the CDR3: TGTGCCTGGAGTGTACGGCGGATAAACGACGAGCAGTACTTC.

This clone was observed a handful of times. The V call is TRBV6-5, the J call TRBJ1-3; TRBD1 aligns across 8 bases. The CDR3 consists of 15 residues. Germline values: CDR1 MNHEY, CDR2 SVGAGI. The J segment lost 0 bases and the V segment lost 7 bases, leaving 5 bases of the junction unmatched. The CDR3 spells CASTLDRGSGNTIYF. CDR3 sequence (DNA): TGTGCCAGCACCCTCGACAGGGGCTCTGGAAACACCATATATTTT.

The V and J genes are TRBV5-1 and TRBJ1-2; possible D gene TRBD1, 5 bases. CDR3 length: 13 residues. Trimming removed 4 bases at V and 9 bases at J, with 16 bases between. Germline loops: CDR1 SGHRS, CDR2 YFSETQ. The CDR3 sequence: CASSRPGEGRYTF. The CDR3 DNA reads as TGCGCCAGCAGCCGCCCGGGGGAGGGGCGCTACACCTTC.

V gene TRBV27 combines with J gene TRBJ1-5; tentatively, D is TRBD1 (5 bases). V lost 2 bases, J lost 4 bases, and 12 bases lay in between. The CDR3 sequence is 15 residues long. Germline V gene lookup returns CDR1 MNHEY and CDR2 SMNVEV (reference sequence). CDR3 sequence: CASSLRLAGNQPQHF. CDR3 nucleotides: TGTGCCAGCAGTTTACGGTTGGCAGGGAATCAGCCCCAGCATTTT.

The chain carries TRBV7-3 and TRBJ2-3; possibly TRBD2 for D (6 bases). The CDR3 spans 15 residues. CDR1 is SGHTA and CDR2 is FQGTGA in the germline V gene. Trimming removed 1 base at V and 0 bases at J, with 8 bases between. This CDR3 is CASSLNGGSTDTQYF. DNA of the CDR3: TGTGCCAGCAGCTTAAACGGGGGTAGCACAGATACGCAGTATTTT.

The chain recombines TRBV15 with TRBJ1-1; no firm D call. Trimming stripped 0 bases from V and 4 bases from J, with 15 bases between. Germline V gene data show CDR1 as LNHNV and CDR2 as YYDKDF (reference sequence). The CDR3 consists of 16 residues. CDR3 in DNA: TGTGCCACCAGCAGAGATAGAGGAGCCGCGGCCACTGAAGCTTTCTTT. This encodes CATSRDRGAAATEAFF.

The chain combines TRBV27 with TRBJ2-1, with D possibly TRBD2 on 6 matching bases. Looked up from germline, CDR1 is MNHEY and CDR2 is SMNVEV (reference sequence). The CDR3 contains 15 residues. V was clipped by 4 bases and J by 5 bases, with 15 bases between them. CDR3 nucleotide sequence: TGTGCCAGCAGTTGGGCGGGGAGGCGGGACAATGAGCAGTTCTTC. As protein: CASSWAGRRDNEQFF.

The J gene is TRBJ2-3, the V gene TRBV2; D gene ambiguous. With 3 bases removed from V and 0 bases from J, the gap between germline ends came to 7 bases. The CDR3 extends over 14 amino acids. Germline V CDR1 and CDR2: SNHLY, FYNNEI. The CDR3 reads CASSEGRSTDTQYF. Here the CDR3 DNA reads TGTGCCAGCAGTGAGGGCAGAAGCACAGATACGCAGTATTTT. Filled out from reference TRBV2 and TRBJ2-3, the complete variable domain reads EPEVTQTPSHQVTQMGQEVILRCVPISNHLYFYWYRQILGQKVEFLVSFYNNEISEKSEIFDDQFSVERPDGSNFTLKIRSTKLEDSAMYFCASSEGRSTDTQYFGPGTRLTVL.

V and J are TRBV5-1 and TRBJ1-1; D is unclear. V was shortened by 0 bases and J by 8 bases, with 20 bases between the two germline ends. CDR1 and CDR2 (germline): SGHRS, YFSETQ. The CDR3 sequence is 16 residues long. The CDR3 bases are TGCGCCAGCAGCTTGGATGGGTCCAGGATACTGAAAGAAGCTTTCTTT. This codes for CASSLDGSRILKEAFF.

The chain carries TRBV5-4 and TRBJ2-7; TRBD2 matches at 13 bases. The ends lost 5 bases at V and 3 bases at J; junction bases unmatched: 5. The CDR3 has 15 residues. Germline CDR1 is SGHNT and CDR2 is YYREEE (reference sequence). The CDR3 spells CASRPGLAGIYEQYF. DNA of the CDR3: TGTGCCAGCAGACCGGGACTAGCGGGGATCTACGAGCAGTACTTC.

The rearrangement joins TRBV19 to TRBJ2-3; the match to TRBD2 covers 8 bases. V lost 3 bases and J lost 4; bases outside the gene matches: 3. CDR1 is LNHDA and CDR2 is SQIVND in the germline V gene (reference sequence). CDR3 size: 14 residues. CDR3 in DNA: TGTGCCAGTAGTATCAGCGGGGGATCAGATACGCAGTATTTT. Translation gives CASSISGGSDTQYF.

This clone has only one observation. V usage is TRBV6-5 and J usage is TRBJ2-3; possible D gene TRBD2, 5 bases. V lost 6 bases and J 4 bases, leaving 11 bases between the germline ends. CDR3 length equals 13 residues. Germline CDR1 is MNHEY and CDR2 is SVGAGI. CDR3 protein: CASSPPGADTQYF. The CDR3 region has the DNA TGTGCCAGCAGCCCACCCGGGGCAGATACGCAGTATTTT.

The rearrangement uses TRBV7-3 and TRBJ2-1, with TRBD2 as a possible D gene (6 bases). Trimming left V 4 bases short and J 9 bases short, with 16 bases between. CDR1 and CDR2 from the germline V gene are SGHTA and FQGTGA. The CDR3 spans 14 residues. CDR3 nucleotides: TGTGCCAGCAGCTCGACTAGTGAGCGTCTTGAGCAGTTCTTC. Translation: CASSSTSERLEQFF. Drawing the rest from reference TRBV7-3 and TRBJ2-1, the complete variable domain is GAGVSQTPSNKVTEKGKYVELRCDPISGHTALYWYRQSLGQGPEFLIYFQGTGAADDSGLPNDRFFAVRPEGSVSTLKIQRTERGDSAVYLCASSSTSERLEQFFGPGTRLTVL.

The chain uses TRBV2 and TRBJ2-7; D is ambiguous. Germline CDR1 SNHLY, CDR2 FYNNEI. V was trimmed by 3 bases and J by 1 base, leaving 4 bases between them. The CDR3 loop spans 12 amino acids. The CDR3 DNA follows: TGTGCCAGCAGTGACAGGTCCTACGAGCAGTACTTC. Translation gives CASSDRSYEQYF.

The chain joins TRBV30 to TRBJ2-2; no clear D. Germline V gene lookup returns CDR1 GTSNPN and CDR2 SVGIG (reference sequence). V lost 0 bases and J 4 bases, leaving 6 bases between the germline ends. CDR3 length equals 13 residues. The CDR3 DNA follows: TGTGCCTGGAGTGTGTGGAGCACCGGGGAGCTGTTTTTT. Translated: CAWSVWSTGELFF. The entire variable domain, with the rest obtained from reference TRBV30 and TRBJ2-2, is as follows: SQTIHQWPATLVQPVGSPLSLECTVEGTSNPNLYWYRQAAGRGLQLLFYSVGIGQISSEVPQNLSASRPQDRQFILSSKKLLLSDSGFYLCAWSVWSTGELFFGEGSRLTVL.

Concerning this clone itself: The junction does not match germline at one end; this may be a read error. The sample carries other DNA sequences with the same CDR3. J is TRBJ1-6 and V is TRBV4-3; tentative D call: TRBD1 (5 bases). Germline V gene lookup returns CDR1 LGHNA and CDR2 YSLEER. The CDR3 totals 17 residues. The CDR3 loop reads CASSQGQHHRVNSPLHF. The CDR3 DNA reads TGCGCCAGCAGCCAAGGACAGCATCATCGCGTGAATTCCCCCCTCCACTTT.

The chain is built from TRBV7-3 and TRBJ1-1, with TRBD1 identical over 7 bases. There are 13 residues in the CDR3. Trimming at V came to 6 bases and at J to 4 bases, leaving 5 bases not matched to a gene. Germline assignment: CDR1 SGHTA and CDR2 FQGTGA. The CDR3 here is CASSFRGSTEAFF. In DNA form, the CDR3 reads TGTGCCAGCAGTTTCAGGGGGAGCACTGAAGCTTTCTTT.

This chain connects TRBV4-1 to TRBJ2-5; weak D call: TRBD2 (5 bases). The V gene lost 1 base and the J gene lost 1 base, with 19 bases spanning the gap. The CDR3 sequence is 18 residues long. Germline V gives CDR1 MGHRA, CDR2 YSYEKL. The CDR3 reads CASSQVSPPLSGQETQYF. The CDR3 nucleotides are TGCGCCAGCAGCCAAGTGTCACCTCCCTTAAGCGGCCAAGAGACCCAGTACTTC.

The CDR3: CASSGLGQGYEQYF. The DNA for the CDR3 is TGTGCCAGTAGTGGGCTGGGACAGGGGTACGAGCAGTACTTC. The chain uses TRBV19 and TRBJ2-7, with 10 bases that match TRBD1. CDR1 and CDR2 (germline): LNHDA, SQIVND (reference sequence). The V segment lost 5 bases and the J segment 4 bases; nucleotides outside the gene matches: 5. The CDR3 sequence is 14 residues long.

The chain has TRBV9 and TRBJ2-3, with D maybe TRBD1 (6 bases). Germline V gene sequence: CDR1 SGDLS, CDR2 YYNGEE. The length of the CDR3 is 14 residues. V was trimmed by 6 bases and J by 0 bases, leaving 11 bases between them. The CDR3 sequence is CASNPDRSTDTQYF. In nucleotides, the CDR3 is TGTGCCAGCAACCCAGACAGGAGCACAGATACGCAGTATTTT.

The rearrangement joins TRBV19 to TRBJ1-2, with TRBD1 as a possible D gene (6 bases). This CDR3 is 15 amino acids long. Germline CDR1 and CDR2: LNHDA and SQIVND (reference sequence). Trimming pared 4 bases from V and 1 base from J, leaving 13 bases between. CDR3 amino acids: CASSKQGVLNYGYTF. The CDR3 DNA follows: TGTGCCAGTAGTAAACAGGGCGTACTTAACTATGGCTACACCTTC.

The CDR3 loop reads CASSFRTGASYEQYF. CDR3 DNA: TGTGCCAGTAGTTTCCGGACAGGGGCCTCCTACGAGCAGTACTTC. This chain connects TRBV19 to TRBJ2-7, with 9 nucleotides matching TRBD1. The length of the CDR3 is 15 residues. Germline CDR1 reads LNHDA; CDR2 reads SQIVND (reference sequence). The junction had 5 bases not matched to a gene; V was cut back by 5 bases and J by 0 bases.

In its sample, this clone was seen once. The V call is TRBV6-5, the J call TRBJ1-1; D possibly corresponds to TRBD1 (6 bases). The CDR3 length is 13 residues. The V gene's germline CDR1 is MNHEY and CDR2 SVGAGI. V was pared by 6 bases and J by 3 bases, with 11 bases between. Here the CDR3 DNA reads TGTGCCAGCAGGGGCACAGGGTACACTGAAGCTTTCTTT. It translates to CASRGTGYTEAFF.

This chain links TRBV4-2 with TRBJ1-2; 8 bases line up with TRBD1. Trimming cost V 1 base and J 4 bases; bases outside gene matches: 8. Germline CDR1 and CDR2: LGHNA and YNFKEQ. The CDR3 is made up of 16 amino acids. The CDR3, as DNA: TGTGCCAGCAGCCAAGTCCCCGTAGACAGGGGCTATGGCTACACCTTC. Translated, it gives CASSQVPVDRGYGYTF.